These 8 T cell receptor beta chains came from one sample sequenced in a study of cytomegalovirus exposure and HLA in healthy donors. PCR used 60 Vbeta primers and 13 Jbeta primers. Clones were sequenced by immunoSEQ multiplex PCR, and TCRdb holds only the in-frame ones, with some missing. Of about 140,000 clones in the sample, nearly 80% were seen once. Input material: PBMCs. The receptors come from a woman in her 30s in good health and CMV-seronegative.

This chain links TRBV5-6 with TRBJ2-7; 7 positions agree with TRBD1. The CDR3 loop spans 14 amino acids. Per the germline V gene, CDR1 is SGHDT and CDR2 is YYEEEE. Trimming cost V 0 bases and J 3 bases; bases outside gene matches: 3. The CDR3 here is CASSLGRGSYEQYF. CDR3 in DNA: TGTGCCAGCAGCTTGGGCAGGGGGAGCTACGAGCAGTACTTC. The entire variable domain, with the rest obtained from reference TRBV5-6 and TRBJ2-7, is as follows: DAGVTQSPTHLIKTRGQQVTLRCSPKSGHDTVSWYQQALGQGPQFIFQYYEEEERQRGNFPDRFSGHQFPNYSSELNVNALLLGDSALYLCASSLGRGSYEQYFGPGTRLTVT.

The V call is TRBV7-2, the J call TRBJ2-3; 11 bases are shared with TRBD2. V gave up 4 bases and J gave up 1 base; unmatched junction bases: 10. This CDR3 is built from 18 residues. Germline CDR1 is SGHTA and CDR2 is FQGNSA. The CDR3 DNA follows: TGTGCCAGCAGCTCCCTAGCGGGGGGCGCACGACGCACAGATACGCAGTATTTT. It encodes CASSSLAGGARRTDTQYF.

The V and J genes are TRBV9 and TRBJ2-7; weak D call: TRBD1 (6 bases). Germline V CDR1 and CDR2: SGDLS, YYNGEE. Trimming shortened V by 4 bases and J by 1 base, and 18 bases separated the two germline ends. The CDR3 has 16 residues. DNA of the CDR3: TGTGCCAGCAGCCCGACAGCTGGGGGCCTATCCTACGAGCAGTACTTC. This encodes CASSPTAGGLSYEQYF.

J is TRBJ2-1 and V is TRBV5-4; TRBD2 agrees at 9 bases. V shed 0 bases, J shed 5 bases, and the junction held 6 bases outside the gene matches. The V gene's germline CDR1 is SGHNT and CDR2 YYREEE (reference sequence). The CDR3 has 16 residues. The CDR3 DNA reads TGTGCCAGCAGCTTGGGCGGGAGGGGGCGAAACAATGAGCAGTTCTTC. Protein sequence: CASSLGGRGRNNEQFF.

The chain is built from TRBV25-1 and TRBJ2-1, with 7 bases that match TRBD1. After removal of 5 bases from V and 4 bases from J, the junction contained 11 bases not matched to a gene. This CDR3 is built from 16 residues. CDR1 and CDR2 from the germline V gene are MGHDK and SYGVNS. The CDR3 loop is CASSTQGSGRYNEQFF. In DNA, the CDR3 is TGTGCCAGCAGTACACAGGGGAGTGGCCGATACAATGAGCAGTTCTTC.

V is TRBV13 and J is TRBJ1-2, with TRBD1 matching 8 bases. CDR3 length: 16 residues. The V gene end was trimmed by 4 bases and the J gene end by 1 base; junction bases not matched to a gene: 8. The germline V gene has CDR1 PRHDT and CDR2 FYEKMQ (reference sequence). This CDR3 reads CASSSGQGLGNYGYTF. DNA of the CDR3: TGTGCCAGCAGCTCCGGACAGGGCCTTGGTAACTATGGCTACACCTTC.

About this clone itself: At one boundary the junction diverges from the germline segment, which might be a read error. The chain links TRBV19 to TRBJ2-5, with D maybe TRBD1 (7 bases). The CDR3 contains 17 residues. Germline V lookup: CDR1 LNHDA, CDR2 SQIVND (reference sequence). This CDR3 is CASSIDPAGGRVETQYF. In DNA form, the CDR3 reads TGTGCCAGTAGCATAGACCCGGCAGGGGGGAGAGTAGAGACCCAGTACTTC.

This rearrangement joins TRBV29-1 to TRBJ2-3; no clear D gene. The ends were cut back, 3 bases at V and 2 bases at J, with 6 bases in the middle. Per germline, CDR1 SQVTM and CDR2 ANQGSEA. The CDR3 sequence is 12 residues long. Here the CDR3 DNA reads TGCAGCGTTGACGGAGCCACAGATACGCAGTATTTT. This sequence encodes CSVDGATDTQYF.